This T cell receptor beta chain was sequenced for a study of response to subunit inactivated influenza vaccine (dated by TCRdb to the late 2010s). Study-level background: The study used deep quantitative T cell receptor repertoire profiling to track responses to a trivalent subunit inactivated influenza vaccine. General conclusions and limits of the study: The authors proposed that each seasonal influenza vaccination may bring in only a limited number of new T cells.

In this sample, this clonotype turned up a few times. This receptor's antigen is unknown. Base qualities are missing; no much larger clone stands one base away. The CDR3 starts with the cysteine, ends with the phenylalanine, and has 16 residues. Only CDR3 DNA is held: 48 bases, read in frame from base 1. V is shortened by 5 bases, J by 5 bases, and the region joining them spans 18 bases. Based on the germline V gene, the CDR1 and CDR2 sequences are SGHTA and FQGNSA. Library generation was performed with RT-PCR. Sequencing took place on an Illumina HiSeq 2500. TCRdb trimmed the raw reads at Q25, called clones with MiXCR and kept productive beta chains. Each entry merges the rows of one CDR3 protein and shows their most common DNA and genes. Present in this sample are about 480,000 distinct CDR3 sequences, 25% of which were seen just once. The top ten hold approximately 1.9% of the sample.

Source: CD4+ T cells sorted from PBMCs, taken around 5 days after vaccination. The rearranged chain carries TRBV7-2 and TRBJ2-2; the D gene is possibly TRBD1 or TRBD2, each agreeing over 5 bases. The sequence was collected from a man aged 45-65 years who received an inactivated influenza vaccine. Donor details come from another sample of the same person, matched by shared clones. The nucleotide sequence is TGTGCCAGCAGCAACCGGGACCGGCCGCCGACCGGGGAGCTGTTTTTT. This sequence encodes CASSNRDRPPTGELFF. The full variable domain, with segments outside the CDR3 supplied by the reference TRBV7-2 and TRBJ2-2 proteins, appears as GAGVSQSPSNKVTEKGKDVELRCDPISGHTALYWYRQSLGQGLEFLIYFQGNSAPDKSGLPSDRFSAERTGGSVSTLTIQRTQQEDSAVYLCASSNRDRPPTGELFFGEGSRLTVL.